This T cell receptor beta chain was recorded in a study of CD8 T cells in Susac syndrome. Negative isolation was used for CD8+ and CD4+ T cells and FACS enrichment for TEMRA cells. The authors reverse transcribed roughly 0.5 to 1 ug RNA with random hexamers. TCRdb reanalysed the immunoSEQ multiplex PCR reads using MiXCR and keeps one entry per CDR3 protein. The sample contains more than 65,000 distinct CDR3 sequences, around 95% of which appear only once. V lost 2 bases, J lost 5 bases, and 1 base stayed unmatched. The CDR3 is made up of 13 amino acids. Germline assignment: CDR1 SGHRS and CDR2 YFSETQ.

The clonotype originates from a human donor in good health. What was sequenced was CD8+ T cells from PBMCs. The genes are TRBV5-1 and TRBJ2-5; 9 nucleotides match TRBD1. Here the CDR3 reads CASSFGQGETQYF. Here the CDR3 DNA reads TGCGCCAGCAGCTTTGGACAGGGGGAGACCCAGTACTTC.